What follows describes a single T cell receptor (beta chain). Its antigen is as yet unknown. The same CDR3 also results from other DNA sequences found in this sample. These data are taken from a study of shared clonotypes between healthy human individuals. Whole-study results and caveats: Shared clonotypes: about 4.6% naive CD4, under 4% naive CD8, about 2.2% memory CD4, more than 0.3% memory CD8.

The CDR3 sequence is 13 residues long. Per the germline V gene, CDR1 is MNHEY and CDR2 is SMNVEV (reference sequence). V was cut by 2 bases and J by 3 bases, with 8 bases left in between. Researchers ran the assay at a deep level. Sequencing was performed with immunoSEQ multiplex PCR; in TCRdb, only in-frame clones are kept and a portion is missing. The repertoire includes about 2.4 million clones, under 95% of them detected once, and about 0.39% sits in the top ten. The source of this sequence is a man between 18 and 29 years old in good health. Some clones in this sample may be carry-over from other donors' samples. This chain joins TRBV27 and TRBJ2-7; D gene ambiguous. Sequencing was carried out using naive CD4+ T cells from PBMCs. This sample's subset: CD45RA+ positively selected. The CDR3 coding sequence is TGTGCCAGCAGTTTACTGATGGGCTACGAGCAGTACTTC. Translation gives CASSLLMGYEQYF.